The rows below give T cell receptor beta chains drawn from one sample of a study of shared clonotypes between healthy human individuals. The protocol was immunoSEQ multiplex PCR, while the TCRdb copy is restricted to in-frame clones and leaves out a portion. Among approximately 2.4 million clones listed, nearly 97% were seen once. The sequencing input was naive CD4+ T cells sorted from blood. The receptor set was obtained from a man aged 18 to 35 in good health. Each CDR3 is given with its conserved first and last residue. The D gene is left open where the match is weak. The size entry is marked missing in some rows and otherwise reads once, few, many or a size class.

J: TRBJ2-1
size: -
D: -
V: TRBV15
CDR3: CATSLAPRGALYNEQFF
DNA: TGTGCCACCAGCCTCGCTCCCCGGGGGGCCCTATACAATGAGCAGTTCTTC

J: TRBJ2-3
size: -
D: TRBD2
V: TRBV4-3
CDR3: CASSQGPGLAVPGGDTQYF
DNA: TGCGCCAGCAGCCAAGGACCGGGACTAGCGGTCCCAGGAGGAGATACGCAGTATTTT

J: TRBJ1-5
size: -
D: -
V: TRBV10-3
CDR3: CAISESGAHQPQHF
DNA: TGTGCCATCAGTGAGTCGGGGGCCCATCAGCCCCAGCATTTT

J: TRBJ2-5
size: -
D: -
V: TRBV6-5
CDR3: CASSYSRGGETQYF
DNA: TGTGCCAGCAGTTACTCCAGGGGAGGAGAGACCCAGTACTTC

J: TRBJ2-3
size: -
D: TRBD2
V: TRBV6-6
CDR3: CASSYLTSGRTDTQYF
DNA: TGTGCCAGCAGTTATTTGACTAGCGGGAGGACAGATACGCAGTATTTT

J: TRBJ2-7
size: -
D: TRBD1
V: TRBV28
CDR3: CASSPGQGAREQYF
DNA: TGTGCCAGCAGTCCGGGACAGGGGGCGCGCGAGCAGTACTTC

J: TRBJ2-7
size: -
D: TRBD1
V: TRBV28
CDR3: CASRPQGVTRNEQYF
DNA: TGTGCCAGCAGGCCACAGGGGGTAACCAGGAACGAGCAGTACTTC

J: TRBJ2-1
size: -
D: -
V: TRBV6-5
CDR3: CASSSLGGSYNEQFF
DNA: TGTGCCAGCAGTTCCCTCGGTGGGTCCTACAATGAGCAGTTCTTC

J: TRBJ1-4
size: -
D: TRBD1
V: TRBV10-2
CDR3: CASSESGDRGNEKLFF
DNA: TGCGCCAGCAGTGAGTCGGGGGACAGGGGGAATGAAAAACTGTTTTTT

J: TRBJ1-1
size: -
D: -
V: TRBV6-5
CDR3: CASSYRRGTEAFF
DNA: TGTGCCAGCAGTTACCGGAGGGGCACTGAAGCTTTCTTT

J: TRBJ1-6
size: -
D: -
V: TRBV4-1
CDR3: CASSPGNLYNSPLHF
DNA: TGCGCCAGCAGCCCAGGGAATCTTTATAATTCACCCCTCCACTTT

J: TRBJ2-6
size: -
D: -
V: TRBV11-1
CDR3: CASSGGPGRESGANVLTF
DNA: TGTGCCAGCAGCGGTGGGCCGGGGCGTGAATCTGGGGCCAACGTCCTGACTTTC

J: TRBJ1-1
size: -
D: TRBD1
V: TRBV5-1
CDR3: CASSRTEDRGTEAFF
DNA: TGCGCCAGCAGCCGGACCGAGGACAGGGGGACTGAAGCTTTCTTT

J: TRBJ1-5
size: -
D: TRBD1
V: TRBV18
CDR3: CASSPTGQGSNQPQHF
DNA: TGTGCCAGCTCACCAACGGGACAGGGGAGCAATCAGCCCCAGCATTTT

J: TRBJ1-4
size: -
D: -
V: TRBV6-5
CDR3: CASSYSWEGGKLFF
DNA: TGTGCCAGCAGTTACTCTTGGGAGGGCGGAAAACTGTTTTTT

J: TRBJ1-1
size: -
D: -
V: TRBV7-9
CDR3: CASSLAGTGNEAFF
DNA: TGTGCCAGCAGCTTAGCAGGGACGGGGAATGAAGCTTTCTTT

J: TRBJ2-4
size: -
D: TRBD1
V: TRBV7-9
CDR3: CASSAGTGPSNIQYF
DNA: TGTGCCAGCAGCGCCGGGACAGGGCCTTCAAACATTCAGTACTTC

J: TRBJ1-1
size: -
D: TRBD1
V: TRBV18
CDR3: CASSLGTGSNTEAFF
DNA: TGTGCCAGCTCACTCGGGACAGGCTCGAACACTGAAGCTTTCTTT

J: TRBJ2-5
size: -
D: TRBD2
V: TRBV7-2
CDR3: CASSLGREGPQYF
DNA: TGTGCCAGCAGCTTAGGCAGGGAGGGCCCCCAGTACTTC

J: TRBJ1-4
size: -
D: -
V: TRBV19
CDR3: CASSEGSPNEKLFF
DNA: TGTGCCAGTAGCGAGGGCAGCCCTAATGAAAAACTGTTTTTT

J: TRBJ2-1
size: -
D: TRBD1
V: TRBV9
CDR3: CASSVGQGVSYNEQFF
DNA: TGTGCCAGCAGCGTAGGACAGGGGGTTTCCTACAATGAGCAGTTCTTC

J: TRBJ2-2
size: -
D: TRBD2
V: TRBV11-2
CDR3: CASSLPTGGTGELFF
DNA: TGTGCCAGCAGCTTACCAACCGGGGGGACCGGGGAGCTGTTTTTT

J: TRBJ1-1
size: -
D: -
V: TRBV7-9
CDR3: CASSLDGYREAFF
DNA: TGTGCCAGCAGCTTAGATGGGTACCGAGAAGCTTTCTTT

J: TRBJ1-2
size: -
D: -
V: TRBV10-3
CDR3: CAISESRAAYGYTF
DNA: TGTGCCATCAGTGAGTCGAGGGCAGCCTATGGCTACACCTTC

J: TRBJ1-3
size: -
D: -
V: TRBV7-6
CDR3: CASSLVEGLGNTIYF
DNA: TGTGCCAGCAGCTTAGTGGAGGGCTTAGGAAACACCATATATTTT

J: TRBJ1-6
size: -
D: -
V: TRBV27
CDR3: CASSFESSYNSPLHF
DNA: TGTGCCAGCAGTTTTGAGAGCTCCTATAATTCACCCCTCCACTTT

J: TRBJ2-3
size: -
D: TRBD1
V: TRBV5-1
CDR3: CASSHGQGTDTQYF
DNA: TGCGCCAGCAGCCACGGACAGGGCACAGATACGCAGTATTTT

J: TRBJ2-7
size: -
D: TRBD2
V: TRBV2
CDR3: CASRGLAENYEQYF
DNA: TGTGCCAGCAGGGGACTAGCGGAGAACTACGAGCAGTACTTC

J: TRBJ2-7
size: once
D: TRBD1
V: TRBV28
CDR3: CASSTGGTGDREQYF
DNA: TGTGCCAGCAGCACTGGGGGGACAGGGGATCGCGAGCAGTACTTC

J: TRBJ2-5
size: -
D: TRBD2
V: TRBV11-2
CDR3: CASSLLGASGGRQETQYF
DNA: TGTGCCAGCAGCTTGCTGGGGGCTAGCGGGGGGAGACAAGAGACCCAGTACTTC

J: TRBJ1-5
size: -
D: -
V: TRBV30
CDR3: CAWSYSSNQPQHF
DNA: TGTGCCTGGAGTTATAGTAGCAATCAGCCCCAGCATTTT

J: TRBJ2-3
size: -
D: TRBD2
V: TRBV2
CDR3: CASRGGSGVTDTQYF
DNA: TGTGCCAGCAGAGGAGGTAGCGGGGTAACAGATACGCAGTATTTT

J: TRBJ1-6
size: -
D: -
V: TRBV10-3
CDR3: CAISDGTGYNSPLHF
DNA: TGTGCCATCAGTGACGGAACAGGGTATAATTCACCCCTCCACTTT

J: TRBJ2-7
size: -
D: TRBD1
V: TRBV6-6
CDR3: CASSTTGTGNEQYF
DNA: TGTGCCAGCAGCACTACCGGGACAGGGAACGAGCAGTACTTC

J: TRBJ1-5
size: -
D: -
V: TRBV5-6
CDR3: CASSLFGGEVKPQHF
DNA: TGTGCCAGCAGCTTGTTCGGGGGGGAGGTTAAGCCCCAGCATTTT

J: TRBJ2-5
size: -
D: -
V: TRBV15
CDR3: CATSRAPGETQYF
DNA: TGTGCCACCAGCAGAGCCCCAGGCGAGACCCAGTACTTC

J: TRBJ2-3
size: -
D: -
V: TRBV9
CDR3: CASSLGSTDTQYF
DNA: TGTGCCAGCAGCTTGGGGAGCACAGATACGCAGTATTTT

J: TRBJ2-7
size: -
D: -
V: TRBV6-6
CDR3: CASSPPGLISNEQYF
DNA: TGTGCCAGCAGTCCGCCGGGACTTATATCCAACGAGCAGTACTTC

J: TRBJ2-3
size: -
D: TRBD2
V: TRBV6-5
CDR3: CASSYRLAIDTQYF
DNA: TGTGCCAGCAGTTACAGACTAGCAATAGATACGCAGTATTTT

J: TRBJ1-5
size: few
D: TRBD1
V: TRBV2
CDR3: CASREDREGNQPQHF
DNA: TGTGCCAGCAGGGAGGACAGGGAGGGCAATCAGCCCCAGCATTTT

J: TRBJ1-3
size: -
D: -
V: TRBV7-2
CDR3: CASSLSRDGNTIYF
DNA: TGTGCCAGCAGCTTATCGAGAGATGGAAACACCATATATTTT

J: TRBJ2-7
size: -
D: TRBD2
V: TRBV11-3
CDR3: CASSLAAGGGYEQYF
DNA: TGTGCCAGCAGCTTAGCAGCGGGGGGAGGTTACGAGCAGTACTTC

J: TRBJ1-1
size: few
D: -
V: TRBV9
CDR3: CASSAHQRNTEAFF
DNA: TGTGCCAGCAGCGCCCATCAAAGGAACACTGAAGCTTTCTTT

J: TRBJ2-7
size: -
D: -
V: TRBV28
CDR3: CASSNPGPGNEQYF
DNA: TGTGCCAGCAGCAACCCCGGGCCGGGAAACGAGCAGTACTTC

J: TRBJ2-7
size: -
D: -
V: TRBV19
CDR3: CASKRGQGSYEQYF
DNA: TGTGCCAGTAAAAGGGGCCAGGGGTCCTACGAGCAGTACTTC

J: TRBJ2-1
size: -
D: TRBD1
V: TRBV2
CDR3: CASSAGQGSYNEQFF
DNA: TGTGCCAGCAGTGCGGGACAGGGGTCCTACAATGAGCAGTTCTTC

J: TRBJ1-3
size: few
D: TRBD1
V: TRBV18
CDR3: CASGGQGSTNTIYF
DNA: TGTGCCAGCGGGGGACAGGGATCGACGAACACCATATATTTT

J: TRBJ1-2
size: -
D: -
V: TRBV7-2
CDR3: CASSLRRTTNYGYTF
DNA: TGTGCCAGCAGCCTCAGAAGAACCACTAACTATGGCTACACCTTC

J: TRBJ2-7
size: -
D: TRBD1
V: TRBV5-1
CDR3: CASSLLGTGSYEQYF
DNA: TGCGCCAGCAGCTTACTTGGGACAGGGTCCTACGAGCAGTACTTC

J: TRBJ2-1
size: once
D: TRBD1
V: TRBV19
CDR3: CASSHRTGGKGNEQFF
DNA: TGTGCCAGTAGCCATAGGACAGGGGGCAAGGGCAATGAGCAGTTCTTC